Listed here are 15 T cell receptor beta chains from one sample, sequenced in a study of blood T cell repertoires in COVID-19. Some clones are missing from TCRdb's copy, which holds only in-frame ones; the method was immunoSEQ multiplex PCR. This table holds approximately 160,000 clones, about 90% found once. Sequencing used PBMCs or T cells enriched from blood (not recorded which). The receptors were gathered from a woman aged 45-60 years who had recovered from COVID-19.

The sample holds one count of this clone. This chain uses TRBV7-9 with TRBJ2-5; TRBD1 might be the D (6 bases). CDR3 length: 16 amino acids. The V end was cut by 1 base, the J end by 3 bases, with 15 bases between. Germline V gene sequence: CDR1 SEHNR, CDR2 FQNEAQ (reference sequence). This chain's CDR3 is CASSLGMRTVKETQYF. The CDR3 DNA reads TGTGCCAGCAGCTTAGGAATGAGGACAGTGAAAGAGACCCAGTACTTC.

The rearrangement joins TRBV2 to TRBJ2-3; 8 nucleotides match TRBD1. The CDR3 spans 15 residues. J gave up 5 bases and V 6 bases, and 10 bases lay outside the gene matches. Germline CDR1 is SNHLY and CDR2 is FYNNEI. The CDR3 region has the DNA TGTGCCAGCAGCTCGTCCAGGGGGCTGATAGATACGCAGTATTTT. Amino acids: CASSSSRGLIDTQYF.

The rearrangement links TRBV30 to TRBJ1-2, with no clear D. Germline CDR1 and CDR2: GTSNPN and SVGIG (reference sequence). V shed 0 bases and J shed 2 bases, with 7 bases lying between them. The CDR3 is made up of 13 amino acids. The CDR3 DNA follows: TGTGCCTGGAGTGTAAACACCAACTATGGCTACACCTTC. Residues: CAWSVNTNYGYTF.

The CDR3 region is CASSVLPTDMGGGELFF. CDR3 bases: TGTGCCAGCAGCGTCCTCCCAACTGACATGGGGGGCGGGGAGCTGTTTTTT. The chain employs TRBV9 and TRBJ2-2, with a tentative D call TRBD2 (6 bases). The V and J ends lost 2 bases and 7 bases respectively, with 21 bases between them. Per the germline V gene, CDR1 is SGDLS and CDR2 is YYNGEE. This CDR3 region has 17 residues.

J is TRBJ1-5 and V is TRBV7-9; 7 positions agree with TRBD1. Germline V CDR1 and CDR2: SEHNR, FQNEAQ (reference sequence). Germline trimming cut 4 bases from V and 3 bases from J; bases unmatched to any gene: 6. The length of the CDR3 is 15 residues. The CDR3 DNA reads as TGTGCCAGCAGCTCCACAGGGGACCCCAATCAGCCCCAGCATTTT. Translated, it gives CASSSTGDPNQPQHF.

The chain joins TRBV27 to TRBJ2-2, with 8 bases fitting TRBD2. Per the germline V gene, CDR1 is MNHEY and CDR2 is SMNVEV (reference sequence). The CDR3 extends over 15 amino acids. Unmatched junction bases numbered 7, after V lost 3 bases and J lost 7 bases. CDR3 loop: CASSFQREWDGELFF. DNA of the CDR3: TGTGCCAGCAGTTTTCAGCGGGAGTGGGACGGGGAGCTGTTTTTT.

This chain uses TRBV10-2 with TRBJ2-6; weak D call: TRBD2 (5 bases). V lost 0 bases to trimming and J lost 0 bases, with 15 bases between them. Germline CDR1 and CDR2: WSHSY and SAAADI. This CDR3 has 19 residues. The CDR3 DNA sequence: TGCGCCAGCAGTGAGTCTATGGCGGGCGCCAGCTCTGGGGCCAACGTCCTGACTTTC. This translates into CASSESMAGASSGANVLTF.

This clone has just one count. The rearrangement joins TRBV19 to TRBJ1-3; 9 nucleotides align to TRBD1. Germline CDR1 and CDR2: LNHDA and SQIVND (reference sequence). The CDR3 is 17 amino acids. Trimming took 5 bases from V and 3 from J; bases not matched to a gene: 11. This CDR3 reads CASSHRQGVGFGNTIYF. The CDR3 DNA reads as TGTGCCAGTAGTCATCGACAGGGGGTGGGTTTTGGAAACACCATATATTTT.

The chain has TRBV7-2 and TRBJ1-1; possibly TRBD1 for D (5 bases). CDR1 is SGHTA, CDR2 FQGNSA, per germline. Deletions cut 5 bases from V and 2 bases from J, with 15 bases between. The CDR3 spans 15 residues. CDR3 nucleotides: TGTGCCAGCAGCGTGTCAGTGGGGCCCAACACTGAAGCTTTCTTT. Protein product: CASSVSVGPNTEAFF.

For this clone: The sample holds other DNA sequences that translate to the same CDR3. This chain uses TRBV3-1 (or the pseudogene TRBV3-2) with TRBJ2-1, with TRBD2 matching 9 bases. With 0 bases clipped from V and 3 bases from J, the junction kept 6 bases outside the gene matches. This CDR3 contains 17 residues. Germline CDR1 is LGHDT and CDR2 is YNNKEL (reference sequence). DNA for the CDR3: TGTGCCAGCAGCCAAGATGTGGCTAGCGGGATCTACAATGAGCAGTTCTTC. It encodes CASSQDVASGIYNEQFF.

V and J are TRBV4-2 and TRBJ2-7; D may be TRBD2 (5 bases). V dropped 4 bases and J dropped 0 bases, with 13 bases sitting between them. CDR1 LGHNA and CDR2 YNFKEQ come from the germline V gene. The CDR3 is 15 amino acids. The CDR3 nucleotides read TGTGCCAGCAGCCCCGGGGAAGGGAGCTCCTACGAGCAGTACTTC. It encodes CASSPGEGSSYEQYF.

This clone has only a few counts. The rearrangement joins TRBV11-2 to TRBJ2-3; TRBD2 matches 9 bases. The germline V gene has CDR1 SGHAT and CDR2 FQNNGV. V dropped 5 bases and J dropped 1; count of bases not matched to a gene: 1. The CDR3 runs to 14 residues. For the CDR3, the DNA is TGTGCCAGCAGCCGGACTAGCGGCACAGATACGCAGTATTTT. It codes for CASSRTSGTDTQYF.

The chain is built from TRBV10-1 and TRBJ1-5; D not resolved. The ends were cut back, 9 bases at V and 4 bases at J, with 10 bases in the middle. CDR3 length equals 12 residues. Germline V gene data show CDR1 as WNHNN and CDR2 as SYGVQD (reference sequence). CDR3 residues: CAREVRNQPQHF. CDR3 sequence (DNA): TGCGCCAGGGAGGTTAGAAATCAGCCCCAGCATTTT.

In the case of this clone: The sample contains more than one DNA sequence encoding this CDR3. CDR3 protein: CASSLAGLAGGAGELFF. In DNA form, the CDR3 reads TGCGCCAGCAGCTTGGCCGGACTAGCGGGAGGGGCCGGGGAGCTGTTTTTT. The gene calls are TRBV5-1 and TRBJ2-2; 15 nucleotides align to TRBD2. This CDR3 has 17 amino acids. Trimming cost V 0 bases and J 6 bases; bases outside gene matches: 3. The germline V gene encodes CDR1 SGHRS and CDR2 YFSETQ.

The CDR3 region is CASSQVSRGRSNQPQHF. The DNA for the CDR3 is TGTGCCAGCAGCCAAGTCTCCAGGGGGCGCAGCAATCAGCCCCAGCATTTT. The chain uses TRBV4-2 and TRBJ1-5, with 8 positions matching TRBD1. Germline V gene data show CDR1 as LGHNA and CDR2 as YNFKEQ. J gave up 1 base and V 1 base, and 6 bases lay outside the gene matches. The CDR3 has 17 amino acids.